The 8 T cell receptor beta chains listed next were all sequenced from one sample in a study of T cells in Graves' hyperthyroidism and ophthalmopathy. RNA transcripts yielded amplified TCR beta CDR3 regions. RT-PCR in the first round (using the HTBI primer set) targeted the TCR CDR3. TCRdb passed the multiplex PCR reads through MiXCR, listing each CDR3 protein once. The data hold under 350,000 distinct CDR3 sequences, with roughly 21% observed a single time. Specimen: blood. These receptors were collected from a woman aged 50 to 60 with Graves' hyperthyroidism.

This rearrangement joins TRBV19 to TRBJ2-1, with TRBD2 matching 7 bases. Germline lookup yields CDR1 LNHDA and CDR2 SQIVND (reference sequence). With 9 bases clipped from V and 8 bases from J, the junction kept 16 bases outside the gene matches. The CDR3 extends over 15 amino acids. The CDR3 loop is CASSGASGSIDEQFF. CDR3 nucleotides: TGTGCCAGCTCCGGGGCTAGCGGAAGTATCGATGAGCAGTTCTTC.

This clonotype was recorded a few times. The chain couples TRBV27 to TRBJ2-4; D gene unclear. CDR1 and CDR2 (germline): MNHEY, SMNVEV (reference sequence). CDR3 length: 14 residues. Trimming stripped 2 bases from V and 2 bases from J, with 7 bases between. The DNA of the CDR3 is TGTGCCAGCAGTTTACCGGGTCCCAAAAACATTCAGTACTTC. Protein sequence: CASSLPGPKNIQYF.

Comment on this clonotype: Possible read error: a much larger clone is one base away. The chain has TRBV7-2 and TRBJ1-3; D remains ambiguous. This CDR3 spans 12 amino acids. The germline gives CDR1 SGHTA, CDR2 FQGNSA. Trimming removed 4 bases at V and 2 bases at J, with 3 bases between. CDR3 amino acids: CASSSTGNTIYF. The CDR3 nucleotides are TGTGCCAGCAGCTCTACTGGAAACACCATATATTTT. The full variable domain, in which reference TRBV7-2 and TRBJ1-3 provide the parts outside the CDR3, is GAGVSQSPSNKVTEKGKDVELRCDPISGHTALYWYRQSLGQGLEFLIYFQGNSAPDKSGLPSDRFSAERTGGSVSTLTIQRTQQEDSAVYLCASSSTGNTIYFGEGSWLTVV.

Details on this clonotype: This sequence may be a read error, since a much larger clone differs from it by one base. No conserved phenylalanine or tryptophan is present at the end of the CDR3, so a read error is the likely explanation. This chain connects TRBV2 to TRBJ1-2; D might be TRBD1 (5 bases). This CDR3 comprises 15 residues. From germline, CDR1 is SNHLY and CDR2 FYNNEI. Trimming removed 4 bases from V and 3 bases from J, with 15 bases in between. CDR3 in amino acids: CASSVVVGADYGYTL. The CDR3 DNA is TGTGCCAGCAGTGTGGTTGTCGGGGCGGACTATGGCTACACCCTC.

This clonotype was picked up many times. The gene calls are TRBV7-9 and TRBJ2-7; D is perhaps TRBD2 (6 bases). The CDR3 contains 11 residues. V lost 7 bases and J lost 3, with 7 bases in between. Germline CDR1 is SEHNR and CDR2 is FQNEAQ (reference sequence). DNA for the CDR3: TGTGCCAGCATGGAGGGCTACGAGCAGTACTTC. Its translation: CASMEGYEQYF.

This clonotype was detected ten times or more. The rearrangement joins TRBV12-3 or TRBV12-4 to TRBJ2-7; possible D gene TRBD1, 5 bases. V was clipped by 7 bases and J by 8 bases, with 30 bases between them. CDR3 length: 17 amino acids. CDR3 in amino acids: CASILFRPTAQTIQQYF. The CDR3 bases are TGTGCCAGCATCCTTTTCCGCCCGACAGCACAAACCATACAGCAGTACTTC.

In its sample, this clonotype was seen once. The V and J genes are TRBV7-3 and TRBJ2-1; TRBD2 agrees at 8 bases. The ends lost 1 base at V and 4 bases at J; junction bases unmatched: 3. CDR1 is SGHTA, CDR2 FQGTGA, per germline. The CDR3 totals 15 residues. The CDR3 nucleotides are TGTGCCAGCAGCTTAAATGGCGGGGGGTACAATGAGCAGTTCTTC. Its protein product is CASSLNGGGYNEQFF.

This clonotype was seen many times. This chain joins TRBV12-3 or TRBV12-4 and TRBJ2-5; D is ambiguous. The length of the CDR3 is 13 residues. The ends were cut back, 3 bases at V and 4 bases at J, with 9 bases in the middle. CDR3 in DNA: TGTGCCAGCAGTTTTCCCAAGGGAGAGACCCAGTACTTC. Residues: CASSFPKGETQYF.